This is a list of T cell receptor beta chains from one sample in a study of shared clonotypes between healthy human individuals. Clones were read by immunoSEQ multiplex PCR, and TCRdb kept only the in-frame ones, dropping some. The sample comprises around 1,000,000 clones, about 80% of which are singletons, and roughly 0.83% rests with the top ten. Sequenced sample: memory CD4+ T cells from PBMCs. The source is a man aged 18 to 35 in good health. Some clones in this sample may be carry-over from other donors' samples. The CDR3 runs from the conserved cysteine through the conserved F or W. The D gene is left open where the match is weak. A row's size may be missing; if present it is once, few, many or a size class.

15	TRBV27	many	TRBJ1-2	.	CASSLNGHANYGYTF	TGTGCCAGCAGTTTAAACGGCCACGCTAACTATGGCTACACCTTC
16	TRBV5-4	.	TRBJ2-1	.	CASSLGLGSSYNEQFF	TGTGCCAGCAGCTTGGGGCTTGGGAGCTCCTACAATGAGCAGTTCTTC
16	TRBV7-8	few	TRBJ1-5	.	CASSSREGHSNQPQHF	TGTGCCAGCAGCTCCCGCGAGGGCCATAGCAATCAGCCCCAGCATTTT
14	TRBV6-5	.	TRBJ1-2	TRBD1	CASSYTGTGYGYTF	TGTGCCAGCAGTTACACGGGGACAGGATACGGCTACACCTTC
15	TRBV7-6	.	TRBJ2-3	.	CASSSGSTSTDTQYF	TGTGCCAGCAGCTCAGGGTCCACTAGCACAGATACGCAGTATTTT
15	TRBV28	.	TRBJ1-2	TRBD1	CASSPGEQGAHGYTF	TGTGCCAGCAGTCCTGGTGAACAGGGGGCACATGGCTACACCTTC
15	TRBV11-2	many	TRBJ2-3	TRBD2	CASSPWTSATDTQYF	TGTGCCAGCAGCCCCTGGACTAGCGCCACAGATACGCAGTATTTT
13	TRBV10-1	.	TRBJ1-5	.	CASSETDDQPQHF	TGCGCCAGCAGTGAGACAGATGATCAGCCCCAGCATTTT
12	TRBV15	.	TRBJ1-2	.	CATSRAGDGYTF	TGTGCCACCAGCAGAGCTGGGGATGGCTACACCTTC
13	TRBV2	.	TRBJ2-2	TRBD1	CAQRTGTTGELFF	TGTGCCCAGCGGACAGGGACAACCGGGGAGCTGTTTTTT
16	TRBV4-3	.	TRBJ2-3	.	CASSQDGPRSTDTQYF	TGCGCCAGCAGCCAAGATGGTCCACGAAGCACAGATACGCAGTATTTT
11	TRBV5-5	.	TRBJ1-2	.	CASSADYGYTF	TGTGCCAGCAGCGCCGACTATGGCTACACCTTC
17	TRBV7-6	many	TRBJ2-2	.	CASSSVLVRGSTGELFF	TGTGCCAGCAGCTCCGTCCTAGTGCGAGGGTCCACCGGGGAGCTGTTTTTT